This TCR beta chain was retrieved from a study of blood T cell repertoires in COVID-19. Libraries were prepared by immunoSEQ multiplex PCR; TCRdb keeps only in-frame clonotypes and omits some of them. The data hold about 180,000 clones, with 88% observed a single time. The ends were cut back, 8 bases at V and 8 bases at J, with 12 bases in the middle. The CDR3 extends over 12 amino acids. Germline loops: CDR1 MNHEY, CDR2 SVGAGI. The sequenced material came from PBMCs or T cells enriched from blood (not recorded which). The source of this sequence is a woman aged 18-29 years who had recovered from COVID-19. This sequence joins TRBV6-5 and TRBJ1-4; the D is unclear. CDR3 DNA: TGTGCCAGCTGGGCGGCGGGCGAAAAACTGTTTTTT. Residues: CASWAAGEKLFF.